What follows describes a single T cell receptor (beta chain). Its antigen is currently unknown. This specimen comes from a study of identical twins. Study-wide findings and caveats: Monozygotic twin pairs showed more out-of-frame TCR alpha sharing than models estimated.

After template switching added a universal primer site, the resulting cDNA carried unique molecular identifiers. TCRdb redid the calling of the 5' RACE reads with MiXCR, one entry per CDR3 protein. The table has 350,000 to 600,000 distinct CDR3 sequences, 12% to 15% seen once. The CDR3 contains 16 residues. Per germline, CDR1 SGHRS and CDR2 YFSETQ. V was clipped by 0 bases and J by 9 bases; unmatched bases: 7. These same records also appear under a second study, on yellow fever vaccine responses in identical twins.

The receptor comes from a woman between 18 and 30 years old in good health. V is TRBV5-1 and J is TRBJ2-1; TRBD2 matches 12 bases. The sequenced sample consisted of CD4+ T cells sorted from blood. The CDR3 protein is CASSLGPSGGAGEQFF. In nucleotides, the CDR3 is TGCGCCAGCAGCTTGGGTCCTAGCGGGGGGGCCGGTGAGCAGTTCTTC.